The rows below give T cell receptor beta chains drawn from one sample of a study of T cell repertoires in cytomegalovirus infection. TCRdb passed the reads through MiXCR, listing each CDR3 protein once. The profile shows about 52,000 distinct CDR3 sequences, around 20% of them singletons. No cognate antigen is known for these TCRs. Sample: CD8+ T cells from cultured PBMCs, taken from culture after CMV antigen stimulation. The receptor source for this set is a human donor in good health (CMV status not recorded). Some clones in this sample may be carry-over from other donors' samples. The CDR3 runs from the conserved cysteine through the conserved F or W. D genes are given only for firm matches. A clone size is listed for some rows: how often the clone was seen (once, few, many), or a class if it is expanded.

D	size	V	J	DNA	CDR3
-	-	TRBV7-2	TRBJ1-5	TGTGCCAGCAGCTTAAGGGCCGAAAGTCAGCCCCAGCATTTT	CASSLRAESQPQHF
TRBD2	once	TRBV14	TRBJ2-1	TGTGCCAGCAGCCCCACGCCAGGACTAGGCCACAATGAGCAGTTCTTC	CASSPTPGLGHNEQFF
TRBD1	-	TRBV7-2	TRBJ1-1	TGTGCCAGCAGCCTAACCGGGACAGAATTTCACACTGAAGCTTTCTTT	CASSLTGTEFHTEAFF
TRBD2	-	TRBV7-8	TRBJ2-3	TGTGCCAGCAGCTTAGAGGCTAGCGGGGGTCCTGATACGCAGTATTTT	CASSLEASGGPDTQYF
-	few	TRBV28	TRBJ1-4	TGTGCCAGCAGTTTAGTCGCTGAAAAACTGTTTTTT	CASSLVAEKLFF
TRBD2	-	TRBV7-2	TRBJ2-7	TGTGCCAGCAGCTTAAGGCTAGCGGGGGCCGAGCAGTACTTC	CASSLRLAGAEQYF
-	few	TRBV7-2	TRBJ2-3	TGTGCCAGCAGCTTAGGGTTTAGCGGTATCACAGATACGCAGTATTTT	CASSLGFSGITDTQYF
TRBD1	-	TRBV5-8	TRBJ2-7	TGTGCCAGCAGCTTGGGGAGGGACAGGGCCTGGGAGCAGTACTTC	CASSLGRDRAWEQYF
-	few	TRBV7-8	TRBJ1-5	TGTGCCAGCAACCCCGAGGAGGGTAATCAGCCCCAGCATTTT	CASNPEEGNQPQHF
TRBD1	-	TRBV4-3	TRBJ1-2	TGCGCCAGCAGCCAAGAACAGGGGGTCGCTTACGGCTACACCTTC	CASSQEQGVAYGYTF
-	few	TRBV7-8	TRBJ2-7	TGTGCCAGCAGCCCGACTCACTCCTACGAGCAGTACTTC	CASSPTHSYEQYF
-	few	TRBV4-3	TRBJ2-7	TGCGCCAGCAGCCAAGCGGACGGGCGCGAATACGAGCAGTACTTC	CASSQADGREYEQYF
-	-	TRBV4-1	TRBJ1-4	TGCGCCAGCAGCCAAGATGGTACAACTAATGAAAAACTGTTTTTT	CASSQDGTTNEKLFF
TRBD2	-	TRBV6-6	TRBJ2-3	TGTGCCAGCAGTTACCACCGCAGACTAGCGGGGGAACCAGATACGCAGTATTTT	CASSYHRRLAGEPDTQYF
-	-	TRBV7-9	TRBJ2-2	TGTGCCAGCAGCCCTACAGGGAGCGTAAACACCGGGGAGCTGTTTTTT	CASSPTGSVNTGELFF
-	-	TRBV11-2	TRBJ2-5	TGTGCCAGCAGCTTAGCGAACGGGGTTGAGACCCAGTACTTC	CASSLANGVETQYF
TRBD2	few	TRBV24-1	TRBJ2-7	TGTGCCACCAGTGCCGCGACTAGCGTAGAGCAGTACTTC	CATSAATSVEQYF
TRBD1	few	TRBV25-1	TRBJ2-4	TGTGCCAGCAGTAAGGGACAGGGGGCCAACATTCAGTACTTC	CASSKGQGANIQYF
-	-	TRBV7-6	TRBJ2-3	TGTGCCAGCAGCTTAGACCGTGATACGCAGTATTTT	CASSLDRDTQYF
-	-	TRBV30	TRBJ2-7	TGTGCCTGGAGTGCCCCCCGGGGGAGGAGCTCCTACGAGCAGTACTTC	CAWSAPRGRSSYEQYF
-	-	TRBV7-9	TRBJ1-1	TGTGCCAGCAGCTTAGGGCCGGATAACACTGAAGCTTTCTTT	CASSLGPDNTEAFF
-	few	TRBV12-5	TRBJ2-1	TGTGCTAGTGGTTTACTCCAAGAGCAGTTCTTC	CASGLLQEQFF
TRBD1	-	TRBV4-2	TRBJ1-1	TGTGCCAGCAGCCAAGATGGGGACAGGGAGGTAAACACTGAAGCTTTCTTT	CASSQDGDREVNTEAFF
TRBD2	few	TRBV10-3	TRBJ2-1	TGTGCCATCAGTGAAGGCGGGGGACCCTACAATGAGCAGTTCTTC	CAISEGGGPYNEQFF
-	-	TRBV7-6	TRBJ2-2	TGTGCCAGCAGCCCGCATCTTCTACAGGGACCCTCGGTGGACGGGGAGCTGTTTTTT	CASSPHLLQGPSVDGELFF
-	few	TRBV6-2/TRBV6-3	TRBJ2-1	TGTGCCAGCAGTTACCTTCGAACAGGGTCCCTCGAGAATGAGCAGTTCTTC	CASSYLRTGSLENEQFF
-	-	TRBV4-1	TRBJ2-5	TGCGCCAGCAGCCAAGCATCCGAAGAGACCCAGTACTTC	CASSQASEETQYF
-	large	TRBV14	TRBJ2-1	TGTGCCAGCAGCCAGGATTTTCTTAACACCGGCTTCCTATACAATGAGCAGTTCTTC	CASSQDFLNTGFLYNEQFF
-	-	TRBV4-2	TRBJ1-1	TGTGCCAGCAGCCCCGAAGAGATGAACACTGAAGCTTTCTTT	CASSPEEMNTEAFF
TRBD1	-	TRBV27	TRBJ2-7	TGTGCCAGCAGTCCGGGACAGGGGGTCTACGAGCAGTACTTC	CASSPGQGVYEQYF
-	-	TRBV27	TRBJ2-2	TGTGCCAGCAGTTTACCCAACACCGGGGAGCTGTTTTTT	CASSLPNTGELFF
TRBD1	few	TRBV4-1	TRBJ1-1	TGCGCCAGCAGCCAGAGACAGGGGGCGACGAACACTGAAGCTTTCTTT	CASSQRQGATNTEAFF
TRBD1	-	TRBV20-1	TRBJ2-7	TGCAGTGCTTTACGACAGGGTCACCCCTACGAGCAGTACTTC	CSALRQGHPYEQYF
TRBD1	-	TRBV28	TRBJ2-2	TGTGCCAGCAGCCTGACAGGGGGCATCACCGGGGAGCTGTTTTTT	CASSLTGGITGELFF
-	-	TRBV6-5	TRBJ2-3	TGTGCCAGCAGTTACAGCCTAGGGGATACGCAGTATTTT	CASSYSLGDTQYF
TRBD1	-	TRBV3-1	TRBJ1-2	TGTGCCAGCAGCTCCGGGACAGGAGAATTCTATGGCTACACCTTC	CASSSGTGEFYGYTF
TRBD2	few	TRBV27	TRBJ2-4	TGTGCCAGCAGTTCTTTCTTAACTAGCGGGGTCGCCAAAAACATTCAGTACTTC	CASSSFLTSGVAKNIQYF
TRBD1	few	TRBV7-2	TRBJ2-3	TGTGCCAGCAGCTTAGGAAGGGCAGGGGGCGGCGATACGCAGTATTTT	CASSLGRAGGGDTQYF
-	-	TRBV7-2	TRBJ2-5	TGTGCCAGCAGCGGTCAACAGGAAGAGACCCAGTACTTC	CASSGQQEETQYF
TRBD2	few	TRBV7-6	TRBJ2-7	TGTGCCAGCAGCTTAGAGTGGGGGACTAGCGGGGGGGCTTACGAGCAGTACTTC	CASSLEWGTSGGAYEQYF
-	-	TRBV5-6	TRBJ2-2	TGTGCCAGCAGCTTGGATTGGACCGGGGAGCTGTTTTTT	CASSLDWTGELFF
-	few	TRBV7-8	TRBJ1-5	TGTGCCAGCAGCTTAGTACAGTCCGGCAATCAGCCCCAGCATTTT	CASSLVQSGNQPQHF
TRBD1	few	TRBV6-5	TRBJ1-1	TGTGCCAGCAGCCGAGACAGGGGGGTAATGAACACTGAAGCTTTCTTT	CASSRDRGVMNTEAFF
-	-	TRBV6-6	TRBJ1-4	TGTGCCAGCAGCGGCAGTTCGAACTCGAATGAAAAACTGTTTTTT	CASSGSSNSNEKLFF
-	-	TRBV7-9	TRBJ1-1	TGTGCCAGCAGCCCCCGGGGGATGAACACTGAAGCTTTCTTT	CASSPRGMNTEAFF